The 22 T cell receptor beta chains listed next were all sequenced from one sample in a study of blood T cell repertoires in COVID-19. Sequencing used immunoSEQ multiplex PCR; TCRdb keeps in-frame clones, though not all of them. The sample includes 65,000 to 90,000 clones, 76% of them seen just once. The sample comprised peripheral blood. The source of these receptors is a man aged 70 or older with active or convalescent COVID-19.

The rearrangement joins TRBV12-3 or TRBV12-4 to TRBJ2-5; TRBD1 aligns across 7 bases. V lost 4 bases and J lost 4; bases outside the gene matches: 3. The CDR3 has 13 residues. The CDR3 DNA sequence: TGTGCCAGCAGTTATAGGGGGCGAGAGACCCAGTACTTC. It codes for CASSYRGRETQYF.

CDR3 coding DNA: TGTGCCAGCAGCGGAGGAGAACTAGCGGCGAACACCGGGGAGCTGTTTTTT. Translating it yields CASSGGELAANTGELFF. The J gene is TRBJ2-2, the V gene TRBV7-3; the match to TRBD2 covers 8 bases. V lost 5 bases to trimming and J lost 0 bases; unmatched junction nucleotides: 8. This CDR3 region has 17 residues. Per the germline V gene, CDR1 is SGHTA and CDR2 is FQGTGA.

This chain joins TRBV3-1 (or the pseudogene TRBV3-2) and TRBJ2-5; 12 nucleotides align to TRBD2. V dropped 3 bases and J dropped 3; count of bases not matched to a gene: 8. The CDR3 contains 17 residues. Germline CDR1 and CDR2: LGHDT and YNNKEL (reference sequence). The CDR3 DNA sequence: TGTGCCAGCAGCCACACCGCCGCTAGCGGGGGGGAAGAGACCCAGTACTTC. It is translated as CASSHTAASGGEETQYF.

The V gene is TRBV2, the J gene TRBJ1-1; D unclear. The germline V gene has CDR1 SNHLY and CDR2 FYNNEI. The CDR3 length is 14 residues. V lost 4 bases and J lost 2, with 11 bases in between. The CDR3 coding sequence is TGTGCCAGCAGTGCCGGGTCGGTTAACACTGAAGCTTTCTTT. Translation: CASSAGSVNTEAFF.

The chain couples TRBV20-1 to TRBJ1-2, with no clear D. CDR3 length: 10 residues. V gave up 6 bases and J gave up 5 bases, with 7 bases separating them. CDR1 and CDR2 (germline): DFQATT, SNEGSKA (reference sequence). CDR3 sequence: CSARSYGYTF. The DNA of the CDR3 is TGCAGTGCGCGGAGTTATGGCTACACCTTC.

This clone was observed a few times. The chain employs TRBV2 and TRBJ2-7, with 8 bases matching TRBD2. Looked up from germline, CDR1 is SNHLY and CDR2 is FYNNEI. CDR3 size: 15 residues. J was trimmed by 8 bases and V by 4 bases; bases with no gene match: 13. The CDR3 DNA reads as TGTGCCAGCAGTGCCTCCCTGCGGGGGGAAAAGAAGCAGTACTTC. Encoded protein: CASSASLRGEKKQYF.

J is TRBJ1-2 and V is TRBV5-6, with a weak D call TRBD1 (5 bases). Germline V lookup: CDR1 SGHDT, CDR2 YYEEEE. Trimming took off 6 bases at V and 4 bases at J, with 19 bases between the two ends. This CDR3 contains 15 residues. The CDR3 loop is CASTTYSQGSYGYTF. CDR3 bases: TGTGCCAGCACCACATATTCCCAGGGATCCTATGGCTACACCTTC.

In DNA, the CDR3 is TGTGCCAGCAGTTTATTAACGGGAGGGAGGTGGCCCCAGCATTTT. Translated, it gives CASSLLTGGRWPQHF. V usage is TRBV28 and J usage is TRBJ1-5; the D is unclear. The V and J ends lost 1 base and 9 bases respectively, with 16 bases between them. The CDR3 length is 15 residues. Germline V lookup: CDR1 MDHEN, CDR2 SYDVKM.

CDR3 region: CASSDIFGLGYNEQFF. In DNA, the CDR3 is TGTGCCAGCAGTGATATTTTCGGACTAGGCTACAATGAGCAGTTCTTC. The chain carries TRBV2 and TRBJ2-1; 7 bases agree with TRBD2. The CDR3 consists of 16 residues. The germline V gene encodes CDR1 SNHLY and CDR2 FYNNEI. Germline trimming cut 3 bases from V and 3 bases from J; bases unmatched to any gene: 8.

This chain joins TRBV30 and TRBJ1-3; 11 bases align to TRBD1. The ends lost 8 bases at V and 4 bases at J; junction bases unmatched: 13. Per germline, CDR1 GTSNPN and CDR2 SVGIG (reference sequence). The CDR3 length is 16 residues. The CDR3 DNA follows: TGTGCCGGAACCGGGACAGGGGGATTAATAGGAAACACCATATATTTT. Amino acid sequence: CAGTGTGGLIGNTIYF. Full variable domain (outside the CDR3, taken from reference TRBV30 and TRBJ1-3): SQTIHQWPATLVQPVGSPLSLECTVEGTSNPNLYWYRQAAGRGLQLLFYSVGIGQISSEVPQNLSASRPQDRQFILSSKKLLLSDSGFYLCAGTGTGGLIGNTIYFGEGSWLTVV.

Here the CDR3 DNA reads TGTGCCAGCAGCGTAGCTGGGACAGGATCCACCGGGGAGCTGTTTTTT. The encoded protein is CASSVAGTGSTGELFF. J is TRBJ2-2 and V is TRBV9, with 8 bases fitting TRBD1. This CDR3 has 16 residues. The trim removed 0 bases at V and 4 bases at J, leaving 5 bases unmatched. Per germline, CDR1 SGDLS and CDR2 YYNGEE.

This rearrangement joins TRBV5-1 to TRBJ2-2; D is unresolved. The CDR3 sequence is 14 residues long. Trimming left V 1 base short and J 2 bases short, with 6 bases between. Per the germline V gene, CDR1 is SGHRS and CDR2 is YFSETQ. The CDR3 region has the DNA TGCGCCAGCAGCTTGCTCCCCAACACCGGGGAGCTGTTTTTT. Its translation: CASSLLPNTGELFF.

Remarks on this clone: The DNA is left out, because the CDR3 cannot be placed on it with certainty; the CDR3 is given as TCRdb lists it. This chain joins TRBV21-1 and TRBJ2-3; the table names TRBD1, a call not compared with the DNA. TRBV21-1 is reported as a pseudogene. The CDR3 is 13 amino acids in total, end residues counted. The CDR3 protein is CATWGRGTDTQYF.

The chain uses TRBV5-1 and TRBJ2-3; a possible D gene is TRBD2 (6 bases). Trimming took off 5 bases at V and 8 bases at J, with 9 bases between the two ends. Per the germline V gene, CDR1 is SGHRS and CDR2 is YFSETQ. This CDR3 contains 11 residues. Here the CDR3 reads CASREGTTQYF. In DNA, the CDR3 is TGCGCCAGCAGGGAGGGTACTACGCAGTATTTT.

The chain joins TRBV3-1 (or the pseudogene TRBV3-2) to TRBJ1-2; D not certain. V lost 0 bases, J lost 8 bases, and 13 bases lay in between. Germline CDR1 LGHDT, CDR2 YNNKEL (reference sequence). The CDR3 totals 14 residues. Written as DNA, the CDR3 is TGTGCCAGCAGCCAAGAAGGAGGGCGTGGAGGCTACACCTTC. It yields the protein CASSQEGGRGGYTF.

The count of this clone is one. This chain joins TRBV24-1 and TRBJ2-5, with D possibly TRBD2 on 5 matching bases. The CDR3 length is 12 residues. V lost 7 bases to trimming and J lost 9 bases, with 14 bases between them. CDR1 and CDR2 (germline): KGHDR, SFDVKD. DNA for the CDR3: TGTGCCACCAGGGGTGAGGAGGCGCCCCAGTACTTC. Residues: CATRGEEAPQYF.

The rearrangement joins TRBV19 to TRBJ2-1, with 10 bases matching TRBD2. This CDR3 comprises 16 residues. V lost 8 bases, J lost 6 bases, and 13 bases stayed unmatched. The germline CDR1 and CDR2 sequences are LNHDA and SQIVND (reference sequence). The CDR3 loop is CASGSASGGGFNEQFF. The CDR3 DNA reads as TGTGCCAGTGGGTCCGCTAGCGGGGGCGGATTCAATGAGCAGTTCTTC.

The rearrangement links TRBV24-1 to TRBJ2-2, with 8 bases aligning to TRBD1. CDR3 length equals 14 residues. CDR1 KGHDR and CDR2 SFDVKD come from the germline V gene. Unmatched junction bases numbered 4, after V lost 9 bases and J lost 2 bases. The CDR3 region has the DNA TGTGCCACCGAACAGGGGGACAACACCGGGGAGCTGTTTTTT. This translates into CATEQGDNTGELFF.

CDR3 bases: TGTGCCAGCAGCTCGCGGGAGGGGGAGCTGTTTTTT. This sequence encodes CASSSREGELFF. V gene TRBV5-5 combines with J gene TRBJ2-2, with TRBD2 matching over 7 bases. Per the germline V gene, CDR1 is SGHKS and CDR2 is YYEKEE (reference sequence). CDR3 length equals 12 residues. J was trimmed by 8 bases and V by 3 bases; bases with no gene match: 1.

V gene TRBV4-1 combines with J gene TRBJ1-2; D is perhaps TRBD1 (5 bases). Trimming removed 1 base from V and 8 bases from J, with 14 bases in between. This CDR3 has 14 residues. Germline CDR1 reads MGHRA; CDR2 reads YSYEKL. The CDR3 DNA is TGCGCCAGCAGCCAAGTAGGGAGGACACGAGGCTACACCTTC. It codes for CASSQVGRTRGYTF.

This clone was seen only once. The chain combines TRBV4-1 with TRBJ2-7, with D possibly being TRBD2 (6 bases). The CDR3 is made up of 15 amino acids. V lost 3 bases and J lost 1, with 13 bases in between. CDR1 is MGHRA and CDR2 is YSYEKL in the germline V gene. In DNA, the CDR3 is TGCGCCAGCAGCCATCCGGGACTCCAATCCTACGAGCAGTACTTC. Its protein is CASSHPGLQSYEQYF.

The rearrangement links TRBV7-3 to TRBJ2-2; 9 nucleotides align to TRBD2. Germline lookup yields CDR1 SGHTA and CDR2 FQGTGA. The V segment lost 8 bases and the J segment 2 bases; nucleotides outside the gene matches: 3. The CDR3 spans 14 residues. The DNA for the CDR3 is TGTGCCAGCGGGACTAGCCAAAACACCGGGGAGCTGTTTTTT. As protein: CASGTSQNTGELFF.